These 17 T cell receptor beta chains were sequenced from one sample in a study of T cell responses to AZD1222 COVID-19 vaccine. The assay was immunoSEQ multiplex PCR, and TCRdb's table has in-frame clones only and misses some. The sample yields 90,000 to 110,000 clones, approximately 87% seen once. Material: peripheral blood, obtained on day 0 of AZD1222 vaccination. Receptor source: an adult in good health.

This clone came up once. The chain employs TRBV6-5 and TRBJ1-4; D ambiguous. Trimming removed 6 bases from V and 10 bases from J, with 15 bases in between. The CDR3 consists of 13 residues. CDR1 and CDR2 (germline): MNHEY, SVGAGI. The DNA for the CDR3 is TGTGCCAGCAGCCCCTCGAAGAAGGGAAAACTGTTTTTT. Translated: CASSPSKKGKLFF.

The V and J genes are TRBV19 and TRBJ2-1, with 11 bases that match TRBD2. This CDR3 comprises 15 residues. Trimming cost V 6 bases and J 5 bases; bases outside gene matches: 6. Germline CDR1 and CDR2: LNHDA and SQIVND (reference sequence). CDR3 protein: CASSTLAGGDNEQFF. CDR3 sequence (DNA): TGTGCCAGTAGCACTCTAGCGGGGGGAGACAATGAGCAGTTCTTC.

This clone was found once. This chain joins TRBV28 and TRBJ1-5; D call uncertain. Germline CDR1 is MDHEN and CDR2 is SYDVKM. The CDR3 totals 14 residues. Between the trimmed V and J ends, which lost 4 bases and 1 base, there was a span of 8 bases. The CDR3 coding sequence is TGTGCCAGCAGTTATTTTCTGAGCAATCAGCCCCAGCATTTT. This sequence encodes CASSYFLSNQPQHF.

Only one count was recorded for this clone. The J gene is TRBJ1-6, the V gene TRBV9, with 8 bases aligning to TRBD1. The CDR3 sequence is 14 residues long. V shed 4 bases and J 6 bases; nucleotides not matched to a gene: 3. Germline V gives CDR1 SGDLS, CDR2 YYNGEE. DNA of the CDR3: TGTGCCAGCAGCATCGGACAGGGTAATTCACCCCTCCACTTT. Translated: CASSIGQGNSPLHF.

DNA for the CDR3: TGTGCCTGGAGCACCACGCCCCCGGACAGCCAGGGTGGCTACACCTTC. Translation: CAWSTTPPDSQGGYTF. The rearrangement links TRBV30 to TRBJ1-2; the D gene is possibly TRBD1 (6 bases). There are 16 residues in the CDR3. The V end was cut by 3 bases, the J end by 7 bases, with 24 bases between. Germline CDR1 reads GTSNPN; CDR2 reads SVGIG (reference sequence). Full variable domain (remainder filled in from reference TRBV30 and TRBJ1-2): SQTIHQWPATLVQPVGSPLSLECTVEGTSNPNLYWYRQAAGRGLQLLFYSVGIGQISSEVPQNLSASRPQDRQFILSSKKLLLSDSGFYLCAWSTTPPDSQGGYTFGSGTRLTVV.

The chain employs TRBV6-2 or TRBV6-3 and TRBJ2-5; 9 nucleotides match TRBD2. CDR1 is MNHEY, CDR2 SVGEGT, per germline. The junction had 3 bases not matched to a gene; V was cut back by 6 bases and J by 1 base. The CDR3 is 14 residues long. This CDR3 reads CASSSGRTQETQYF. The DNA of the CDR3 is TGTGCCAGCAGCAGCGGGAGGACCCAAGAGACCCAGTACTTC.

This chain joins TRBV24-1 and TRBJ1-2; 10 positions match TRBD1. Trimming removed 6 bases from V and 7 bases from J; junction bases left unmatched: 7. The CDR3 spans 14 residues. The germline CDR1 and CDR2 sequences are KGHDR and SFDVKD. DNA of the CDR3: TGTGCCACCAGTTTCGGACAGGGGGTTGGTGGCTACACCTTC. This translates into CATSFGQGVGGYTF.

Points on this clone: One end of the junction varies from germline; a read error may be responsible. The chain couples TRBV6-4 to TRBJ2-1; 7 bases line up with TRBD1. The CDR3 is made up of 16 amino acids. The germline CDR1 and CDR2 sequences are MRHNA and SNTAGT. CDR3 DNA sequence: TGTGCCAGCAGTAACTCTGCAGGGGGAATCTACAATGAGCAGTTCTTC. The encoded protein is CASSNSAGGIYNEQFF.

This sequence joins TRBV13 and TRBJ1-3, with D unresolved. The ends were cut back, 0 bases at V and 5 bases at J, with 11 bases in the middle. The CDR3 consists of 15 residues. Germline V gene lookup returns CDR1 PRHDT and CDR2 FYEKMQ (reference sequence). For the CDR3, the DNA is TGTGCCAGCAGCTTAGGGCGGCTAGAACGAAACACCATATATTTT. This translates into CASSLGRLERNTIYF.

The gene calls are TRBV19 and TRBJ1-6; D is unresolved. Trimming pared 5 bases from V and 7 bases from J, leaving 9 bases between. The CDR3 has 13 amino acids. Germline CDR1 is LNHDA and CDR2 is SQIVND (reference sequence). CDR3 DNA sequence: TGTGCCAGTAGTCCACAACCCAATTCACCCCTCCACTTT. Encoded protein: CASSPQPNSPLHF.

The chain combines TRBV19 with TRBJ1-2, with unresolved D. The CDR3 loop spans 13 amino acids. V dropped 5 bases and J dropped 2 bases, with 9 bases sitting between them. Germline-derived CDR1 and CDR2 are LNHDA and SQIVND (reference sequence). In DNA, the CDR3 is TGTGCCAGTAGTCCCGGACGGAACTATGGCTACACCTTC. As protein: CASSPGRNYGYTF.

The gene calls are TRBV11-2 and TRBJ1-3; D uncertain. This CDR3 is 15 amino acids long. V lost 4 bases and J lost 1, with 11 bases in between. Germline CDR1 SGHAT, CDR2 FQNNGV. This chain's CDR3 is CASSSNSGSGNTIYF. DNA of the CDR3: TGTGCCAGCAGCTCCAACAGCGGATCTGGAAACACCATATATTTT.

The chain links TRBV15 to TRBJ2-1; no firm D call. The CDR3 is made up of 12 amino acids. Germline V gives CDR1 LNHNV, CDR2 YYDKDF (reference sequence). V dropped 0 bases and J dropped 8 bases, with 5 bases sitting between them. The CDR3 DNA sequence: TGTGCCACCAGCAGAGATATCGATGAGCAGTTCTTC. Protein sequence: CATSRDIDEQFF.

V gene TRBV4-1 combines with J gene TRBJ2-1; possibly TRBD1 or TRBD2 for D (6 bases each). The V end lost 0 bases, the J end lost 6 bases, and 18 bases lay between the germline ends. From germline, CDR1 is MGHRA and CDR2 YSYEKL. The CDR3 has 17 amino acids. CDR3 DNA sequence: TGCGCCAGCAGCCAAGATATGACCGGGGGCATGGGCAATGAGCAGTTCTTC. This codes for CASSQDMTGGMGNEQFF.

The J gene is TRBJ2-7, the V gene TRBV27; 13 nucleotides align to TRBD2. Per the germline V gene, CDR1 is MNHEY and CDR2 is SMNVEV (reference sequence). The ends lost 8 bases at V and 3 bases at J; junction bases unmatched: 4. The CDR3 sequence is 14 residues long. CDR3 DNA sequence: TGTGCCAGCTGGACTAGCGGGAGTAGCTACGAGCAGTACTTC. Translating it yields CASWTSGSSYEQYF.

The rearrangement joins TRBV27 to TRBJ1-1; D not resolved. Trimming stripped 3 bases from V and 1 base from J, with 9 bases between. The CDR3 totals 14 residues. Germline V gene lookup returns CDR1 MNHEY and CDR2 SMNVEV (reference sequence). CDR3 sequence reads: CASSFSPANTEAFF. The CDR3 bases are TGTGCCAGCAGTTTTTCCCCCGCGAACACTGAAGCTTTCTTT.

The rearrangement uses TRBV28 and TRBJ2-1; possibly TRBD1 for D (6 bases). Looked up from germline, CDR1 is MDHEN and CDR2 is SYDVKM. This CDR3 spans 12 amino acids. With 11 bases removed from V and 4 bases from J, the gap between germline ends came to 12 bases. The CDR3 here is CAAGTPYNEQFF. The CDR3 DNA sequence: TGTGCCGCCGGGACACCGTACAATGAGCAGTTCTTC.